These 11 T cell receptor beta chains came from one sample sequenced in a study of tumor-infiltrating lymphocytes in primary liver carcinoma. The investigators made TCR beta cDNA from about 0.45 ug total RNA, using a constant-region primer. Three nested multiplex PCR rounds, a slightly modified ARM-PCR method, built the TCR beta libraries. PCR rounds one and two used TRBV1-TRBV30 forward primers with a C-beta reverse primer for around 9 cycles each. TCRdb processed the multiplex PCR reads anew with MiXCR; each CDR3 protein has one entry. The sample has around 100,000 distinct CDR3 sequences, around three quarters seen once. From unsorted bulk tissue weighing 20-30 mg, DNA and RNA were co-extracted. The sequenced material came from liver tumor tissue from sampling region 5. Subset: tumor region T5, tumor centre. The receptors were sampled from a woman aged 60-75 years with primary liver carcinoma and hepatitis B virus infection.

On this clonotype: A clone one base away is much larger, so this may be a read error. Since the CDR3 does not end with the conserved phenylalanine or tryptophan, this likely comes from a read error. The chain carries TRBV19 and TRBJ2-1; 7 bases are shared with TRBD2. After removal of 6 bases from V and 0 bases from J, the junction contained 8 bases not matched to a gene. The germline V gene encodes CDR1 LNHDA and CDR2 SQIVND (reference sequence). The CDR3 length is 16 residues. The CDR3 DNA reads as TGTGCCAGTAGCGGCGGGAGAGGGACCTCCTACAATGAGCAGTTCCTC. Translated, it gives CASSGGRGTSYNEQFL.

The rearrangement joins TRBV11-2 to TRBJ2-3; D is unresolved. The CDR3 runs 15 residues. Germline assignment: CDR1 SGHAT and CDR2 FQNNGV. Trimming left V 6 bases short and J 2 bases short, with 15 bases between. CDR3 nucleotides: TGTGCCAGCAGACCCTCTGCGATTATCACAGATACGCAGTATTTT. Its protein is CASRPSAIITDTQYF.

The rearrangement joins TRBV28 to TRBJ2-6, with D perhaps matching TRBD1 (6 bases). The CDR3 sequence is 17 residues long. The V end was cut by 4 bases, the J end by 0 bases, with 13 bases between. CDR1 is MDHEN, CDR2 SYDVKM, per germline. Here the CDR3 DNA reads TGTGCCAGCAGTTCGGGGACATACCTCTCTGGGGCCAACGTCCTGACTTTC. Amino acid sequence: CASSSGTYLSGANVLTF. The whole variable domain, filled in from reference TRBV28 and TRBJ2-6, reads DVKVTQSSRYLVKRTGEKVFLECVQDMDHENMFWYRQDPGLGLRLIYFSYDVKMKEKGDIPEGYSVSREKKERFSLILESASTNQTSMYLCASSSGTYLSGANVLTFGAGSRLTVL.

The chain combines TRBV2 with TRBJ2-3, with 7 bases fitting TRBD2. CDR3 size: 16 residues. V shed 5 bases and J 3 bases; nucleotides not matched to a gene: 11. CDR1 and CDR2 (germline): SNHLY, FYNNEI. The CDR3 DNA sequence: TGTGCCAGCAGTTGGACTGGCGGGAGTACAACAGATACGCAGTATTTT. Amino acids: CASSWTGGSTTDTQYF.

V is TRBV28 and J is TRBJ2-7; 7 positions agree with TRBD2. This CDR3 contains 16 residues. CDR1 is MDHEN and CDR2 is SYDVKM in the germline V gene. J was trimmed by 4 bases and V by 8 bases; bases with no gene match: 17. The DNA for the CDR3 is TGTGCCAGCCCCACGGGGCTAGCGGTAGACTCGTACGAGCAGTACTTC. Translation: CASPTGLAVDSYEQYF.

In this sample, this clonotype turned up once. The CDR3, as DNA: TGTGCCAGGACTCCCAGACAAGACTCAAGCACAGATACGCAGTATTTT. Protein product: CARTPRQDSSTDTQYF. The rearrangement uses TRBV7-9 and TRBJ2-3, with D hard to call. CDR1 SEHNR and CDR2 FQNEAQ come from the germline V gene (reference sequence). V lost 9 bases to trimming and J lost 0 bases, with 19 bases between them. The CDR3 runs 16 residues.

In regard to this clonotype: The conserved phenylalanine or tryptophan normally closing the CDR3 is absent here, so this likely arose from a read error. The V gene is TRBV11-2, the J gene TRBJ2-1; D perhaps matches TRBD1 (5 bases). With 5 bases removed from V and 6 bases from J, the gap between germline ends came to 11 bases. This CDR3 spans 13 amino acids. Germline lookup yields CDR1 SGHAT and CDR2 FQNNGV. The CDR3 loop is CASSRQNTNEQFS. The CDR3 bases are TGTGCCAGCAGCCGACAGAACACCAATGAGCAGTTCTCC.

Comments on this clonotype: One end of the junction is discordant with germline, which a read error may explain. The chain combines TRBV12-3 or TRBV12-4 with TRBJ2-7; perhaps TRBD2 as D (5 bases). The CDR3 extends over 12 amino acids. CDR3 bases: TGTACCAGCAGTTCGGGGACCTACGAGCAGTACTTC. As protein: CTSSSGTYEQYF.

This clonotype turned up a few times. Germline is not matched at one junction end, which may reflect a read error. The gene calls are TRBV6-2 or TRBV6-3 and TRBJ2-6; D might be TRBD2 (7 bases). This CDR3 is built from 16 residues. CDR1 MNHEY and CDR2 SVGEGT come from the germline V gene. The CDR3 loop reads CASKGGPSSGANVLTF. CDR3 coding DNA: TGTGCGAGCAAGGGGGGGCCCTCTTCTGGGGCCAACGTCCTGACTTTC.

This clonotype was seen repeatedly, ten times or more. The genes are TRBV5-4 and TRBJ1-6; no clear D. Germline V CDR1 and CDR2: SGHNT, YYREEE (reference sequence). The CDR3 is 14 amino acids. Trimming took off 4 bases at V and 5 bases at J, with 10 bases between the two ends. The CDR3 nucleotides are TGTGCCAGCAGCAGGACCTCAGATAATTCACCCCTCCACTTT. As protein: CASSRTSDNSPLHF.

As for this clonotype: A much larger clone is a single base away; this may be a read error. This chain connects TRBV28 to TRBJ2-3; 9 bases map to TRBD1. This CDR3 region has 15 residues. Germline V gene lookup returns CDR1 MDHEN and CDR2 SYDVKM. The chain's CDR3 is CTSSWGQGFTDTQYF. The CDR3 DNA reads TGTACCAGCAGTTGGGGACAGGGCTTCACAGATACGCAGTATTTT.